A single sample is the source of the 9 T cell receptor beta chains below, sequenced in a study of T cells in Graves' hyperthyroidism and ophthalmopathy. It was RNA transcripts that yielded the amplified TCR beta CDR3 regions. TCR CDR3 regions were first amplified by RT-PCR with HTBI primers. A single record per CDR3 protein comes from TCRdb applying MiXCR to the multiplex PCR reads. The sample records roughly 520,000 distinct CDR3 sequences, approximately 24% being singletons. The sample consisted of blood. The receptors were sampled from a woman in her twenties or thirties with Graves' ophthalmopathy.

This clonotype was seen ten or more times. The rearrangement uses TRBV29-1 and TRBJ1-2; no clear D. CDR1 and CDR2 (germline): SQVTM, ANQGSEA. CDR3 length equals 14 residues. V was cut by 0 bases and J by 7 bases, with 15 bases left in between. The CDR3 region is CSVEDGEGIGGYTF. The CDR3 nucleotides read TGCAGCGTTGAAGATGGTGAAGGGATCGGTGGCTACACCTTC.

The rearrangement uses TRBV6-5 and TRBJ1-3; D is unclear. V lost 0 bases and J lost 3, with 12 bases in between. The CDR3 runs to 16 residues. CDR1 and CDR2 from the germline V gene are MNHEY and SVGAGI. The DNA for the CDR3 is TGTGCCAGCAGTTACTCGGGCCACCGCGATGGAAACACCATATATTTT. This translates into CASSYSGHRDGNTIYF.

This clonotype was detected ten times or more. CDR3 nucleotides: TGTGCCAGCTCACCACCGGGACAGGGGAAGCCCCAGCATTTT. Translated, it gives CASSPPGQGKPQHF. The chain joins TRBV18 to TRBJ1-5; 10 bases agree with TRBD1. V shed 0 bases and J 8 bases; nucleotides not matched to a gene: 1. Germline V lookup: CDR1 KGHSH, CDR2 LQKENI. The CDR3 has 14 amino acids.

The chain employs TRBV12-3 or TRBV12-4 and TRBJ1-3, with D uncertain. V shed 2 bases and J shed 10 bases, with 9 bases lying between them. The CDR3 is made up of 12 amino acids. The DNA for the CDR3 is TGTGCCAGCAGTTTACCCGCCAGTACCATATATTTT. It translates to CASSLPASTIYF.

The chain's CDR3 is CASSLTTGGEQYF. The CDR3 bases are TGTGCCAGCAGCCTAACGACAGGCGGCGAGCAGTACTTC. V and J are TRBV9 and TRBJ2-7, with a weak D call TRBD1 (6 bases). CDR3 size: 13 residues. Trimming removed 4 bases from V and 6 bases from J, with 14 bases in between. The germline gives CDR1 SGDLS, CDR2 YYNGEE.

V usage is TRBV6-1 and J usage is TRBJ2-7; TRBD1 agrees at 8 bases. The CDR3 is made up of 15 amino acids. Germline loops: CDR1 MNHNS, CDR2 SASEGT. The J segment lost 5 bases and the V segment lost 5 bases, leaving 11 bases of the junction unmatched. The CDR3 DNA reads TGTGCCAGCAGTACCCTAGGGACAGGTCTGCACGAGCAGTACTTC. It codes for CASSTLGTGLHEQYF.

Of note for this clonotype: The junction differs from germline at one of its ends, possibly a read error. This chain connects TRBV12-3 or TRBV12-4 to TRBJ2-7, with TRBD1 identical over 8 bases. The CDR3 totals 14 residues. The CDR3 nucleotides are TGTGTCAGCAGCCTCGAGACAGGGGCCTACGAGCAGTACTTC. Protein: CVSSLETGAYEQYF.

The chain uses TRBV6-5 and TRBJ2-7, with D unclear. The CDR3 extends over 14 amino acids. Germline CDR1 reads MNHEY; CDR2 reads SVGAGI. The V gene lost 7 bases and the J gene lost 1 base, with 14 bases spanning the gap. DNA of the CDR3: TGTGCCAGCATTTCGTCGGGCAGGTCCTACGAGCAGTACTTC. Its protein is CASISSGRSYEQYF.

This clonotype has more than one count but fewer than ten. A much larger clone differs from this one at a single base, so this may be a read error. This sequence joins TRBV2 and TRBJ1-1; 10 bases match TRBD1. The CDR3 has 13 residues. Germline V gene data show CDR1 as SNHLY and CDR2 as FYNNEI. CDR3 nucleotides: TGTGCCAGCAGGGGACAGGGGTTCACTGAAGCTTGCTTT. This translates into CASRGQGFTEACF. Full variable domain (outside the CDR3, taken from reference TRBV2 and TRBJ1-1): EPEVTQTPSHQVTQMGQEVILRCVPISNHLYFYWYRQILGQKVEFLVSFYNNEISEKSEIFDDQFSVERPDGSNFTLKIRSTKLEDSAMYFCASRGQGFTEACFGQGTRLTVV.